One and the same sample provided the 7 T cell receptor beta chains below, sequenced in a study of blood T cell repertoires in COVID-19. Method: immunoSEQ multiplex PCR; TCRdb's copy keeps in-frame clones and lacks some. This sample has 100,000 to 150,000 clones, with approximately 90% found just once. The sequencing sample was made of peripheral blood. The receptors originated from a man in his forties or fifties with COVID-19, enrolled during active disease.

The rearrangement links TRBV15 to TRBJ2-1; perhaps TRBD2 as D (6 bases). This CDR3 contains 15 residues. V shed 3 bases and J shed 5 bases, with 14 bases lying between them. The germline V gene encodes CDR1 LNHNV and CDR2 YYDKDF (reference sequence). CDR3 in amino acids: CATSRGTGADNEQFF. CDR3 DNA: TGTGCCACCAGCAGGGGTACGGGAGCCGACAATGAGCAGTTCTTC.

V and J are TRBV5-4 and TRBJ2-1; the match to TRBD2 covers 10 bases. In germline, CDR1 is SGHNT, CDR2 YYREEE (reference sequence). Losses at the gene ends were 7 bases for V and 4 bases for J; bases not matched to a gene: 8. The CDR3 spans 15 residues. The CDR3 sequence is CASSTRLAGYNEQFF. For the CDR3, the DNA is TGTGCCAGCTCTACACGACTAGCGGGTTACAATGAGCAGTTCTTC.

V is TRBV24-1 and J is TRBJ2-5, with a possible D match to TRBD2 (7 bases). This CDR3 has 16 residues. Trimming pared 0 bases from V and 4 bases from J, leaving 14 bases between. The V gene's germline CDR1 is KGHDR and CDR2 SFDVKD. The CDR3: CATSDLGSGGAETQYF. The CDR3, as DNA: TGTGCCACCAGTGATTTGGGGAGTGGGGGGGCAGAGACCCAGTACTTC.

This chain uses TRBV7-9 with TRBJ2-7; D remains unclear. This CDR3 spans 14 amino acids. V was cut by 4 bases and J by 3 bases, with 13 bases left in between. Germline assignment: CDR1 SEHNR and CDR2 FQNEAQ (reference sequence). The DNA for the CDR3 is TGTGCCAGCAGCTCCGACTTGGTGCGCTACGAGCAGTACTTC. Its protein product is CASSSDLVRYEQYF.

V and J are TRBV7-2 and TRBJ1-2, with unresolved D. CDR1 is SGHTA and CDR2 is FQGNSA in the germline V gene. The germline V and J ends were trimmed by 0 bases and 5 bases, with 10 bases remaining between them. The CDR3 sequence is 14 residues long. The CDR3 region is CASSLARTQYGYTF. The CDR3 bases are TGTGCCAGCAGCTTAGCGCGAACGCAATATGGCTACACCTTC.

The chain is built from TRBV19 and TRBJ1-3; perhaps TRBD1 as D (5 bases). CDR1 and CDR2 from the germline V gene are LNHDA and SQIVND (reference sequence). Trimming took off 1 base at V and 2 bases at J, with 12 bases between the two ends. This CDR3 region has 16 residues. As DNA, the CDR3 is TGTGCCAGTAGTATAGTTGGACATCCGACTGGAAACACCATATATTTT. Protein product: CASSIVGHPTGNTIYF.

This chain joins TRBV10-2 and TRBJ2-1; TRBD2 aligns across 8 bases. The CDR3 totals 13 residues. The V and J ends lost 8 bases and 7 bases, in that order; junction bases with no gene match: 7. CDR1 and CDR2 from the germline V gene are WSHSY and SAAADI. The chain's CDR3 is CASRTGGGNEQFF. Here the CDR3 DNA reads TGCGCCAGCCGGACGGGAGGGGGGAATGAGCAGTTCTTC.